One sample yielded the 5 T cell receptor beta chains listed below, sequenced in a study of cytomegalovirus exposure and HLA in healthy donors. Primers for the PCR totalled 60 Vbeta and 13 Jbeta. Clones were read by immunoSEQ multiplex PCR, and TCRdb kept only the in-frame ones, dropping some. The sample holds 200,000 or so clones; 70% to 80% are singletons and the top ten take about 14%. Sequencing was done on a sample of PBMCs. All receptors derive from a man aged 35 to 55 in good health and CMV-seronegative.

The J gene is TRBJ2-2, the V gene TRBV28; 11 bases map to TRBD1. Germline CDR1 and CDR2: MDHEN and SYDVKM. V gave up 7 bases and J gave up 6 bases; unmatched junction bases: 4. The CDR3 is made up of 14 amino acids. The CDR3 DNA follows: TGTGCCAGCATCCCGGGACAGGGGGCCGGGGAGCTGTTTTTT. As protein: CASIPGQGAGELFF. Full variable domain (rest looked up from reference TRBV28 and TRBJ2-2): DVKVTQSSRYLVKRTGEKVFLECVQDMDHENMFWYRQDPGLGLRLIYFSYDVKMKEKGDIPEGYSVSREKKERFSLILESASTNQTSMYLCASIPGQGAGELFFGEGSRLTVL.

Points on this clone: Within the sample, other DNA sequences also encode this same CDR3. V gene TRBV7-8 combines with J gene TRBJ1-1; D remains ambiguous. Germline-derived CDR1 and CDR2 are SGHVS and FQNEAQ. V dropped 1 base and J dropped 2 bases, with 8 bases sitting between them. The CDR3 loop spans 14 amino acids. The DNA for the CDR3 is TGTGCCAGCAGCTTAGTGTCGGGTAACACTGAAGCTTTCTTT. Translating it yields CASSLVSGNTEAFF.

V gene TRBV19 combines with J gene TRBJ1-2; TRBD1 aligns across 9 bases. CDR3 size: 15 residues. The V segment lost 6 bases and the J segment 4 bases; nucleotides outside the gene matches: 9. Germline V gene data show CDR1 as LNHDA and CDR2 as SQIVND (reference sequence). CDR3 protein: CASRNTQGASYGYTF. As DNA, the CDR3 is TGTGCCAGTAGGAATACACAGGGGGCAAGCTATGGCTACACCTTC.

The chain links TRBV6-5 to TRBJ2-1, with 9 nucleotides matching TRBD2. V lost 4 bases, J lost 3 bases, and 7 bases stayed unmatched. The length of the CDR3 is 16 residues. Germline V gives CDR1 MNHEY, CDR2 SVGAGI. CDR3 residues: CASSSSSGSRYNEQFF. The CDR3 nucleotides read TGTGCCAGCAGTTCAAGTAGCGGGAGTCGCTACAATGAGCAGTTCTTC.

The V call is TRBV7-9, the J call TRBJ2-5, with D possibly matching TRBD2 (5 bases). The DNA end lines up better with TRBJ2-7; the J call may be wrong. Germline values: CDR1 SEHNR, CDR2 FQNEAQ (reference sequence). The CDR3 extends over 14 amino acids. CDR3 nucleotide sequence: TGTGCCAGCAGCTTAGGCAGCGACTATTACGAGCAGTACTTC. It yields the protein CASSLGSDYYEQYF.